The rows below give T cell receptor beta chains drawn from one sample of a study of cytomegalovirus exposure and HLA in healthy donors. Only in-frame clones appear in the TCRdb table, and some are missing; sequencing was by immunoSEQ multiplex PCR. The table lists about 140,000 clones, 60% to 85% of them singletons. Sequencing was performed on PBMCs. These receptors came from a young man in good health and CMV-seronegative. The CDR3 runs from the conserved cysteine through the conserved F or W. D genes are given only for firm matches. Some rows have no size entry. The others give once, few or many, or a class for an expanded clone.

j_call v_call clone_size d_call cdr3_nt cdr3_aa
TRBJ1-1 TRBV12-5 . . TGTGCTAGTGGTTTGGTAAACAGCTGGATCACTGAAGCTTTCTTT CASGLVNSWITEAFF
TRBJ1-4 TRBV7-2 . . TGTGCCAGCAGCTTAGATATCATTATCGGACAAACGAATGAAAAACTGTTTTTT CASSLDIIIGQTNEKLFF
TRBJ1-2 TRBV25-1 . TRBD1 TGTGCCTACCGGACAGGCGCCGGCTACACCTTC CAYRTGAGYTF
TRBJ2-7 TRBV27 . TRBD1 TGTGCCAGCAGGGACAGGGGTTCCTACGAGCAGTACTTC CASRDRGSYEQYF
TRBJ2-7 TRBV12-5 . . TGTGCTAGTGGCTACGAGAATCTCTACGAGCAGTACTTC CASGYENLYEQYF
TRBJ1-1 TRBV6-5 . . TGTGCCAGCAGTTACGGGCTACGGAACACTGAAGCTTTCTTT CASSYGLRNTEAFF
TRBJ2-3 TRBV5-1 once . TGCGCCAGCAGCTTGGAAGCAGGGCTGACATCAGATACGCAGTATTTT CASSLEAGLTSDTQYF
TRBJ2-1 TRBV5-1 . TRBD2 TGCGCCAGCAGCGCCCAACCGGGACTAGCGGGGTATGAGCAGTTCTTC CASSAQPGLAGYEQFF
TRBJ1-1 TRBV7-8 . TRBD1 TGTGCCAGCAGCTCCCCCAGGGGGACAGGGGATACTGAAGCTTTCTTT CASSSPRGTGDTEAFF
TRBJ1-1 TRBV7-9 . . TGTTCCAGCAGCTCACAGGGGAACACTGAAGCTTTCTTT CSSSSQGNTEAFF
TRBJ2-6 TRBV11-2 . . TGTGCCAGCAGCTACTCAGGTGCCTCTGGGGCCAACGTCCTGACTTTC CASSYSGASGANVLTF
TRBJ2-7 TRBV5-1 . TRBD1 TGCGCCAGCAGCTTAGGGGACAGGGGGGGCCACGAGCAGTACTTC CASSLGDRGGHEQYF
TRBJ1-2 TRBV9 . . TGTGCCAGCAGCGCTTGGACGGGCCCTAGGGGGTACTATGGCTACACCTTC CASSAWTGPRGYYGYTF
TRBJ2-7 TRBV5-4 . TRBD2 TGTGCCAGCAGCTTGGGCCTAGCGGGGCTGGAGCAGTACTTC CASSLGLAGLEQYF
TRBJ1-5 TRBV5-8 . TRBD1 TGTGCCAGCAGCTTAAAACAGGGGGCGAGCAATCAGCCCCAGCATTTT CASSLKQGASNQPQHF
TRBJ1-1 TRBV7-7 . TRBD1 TGTGCTAGCAGCCGGCTGGTGGGGACAGGGGGCATGAACACTGAAGCTTTCTTT CASSRLVGTGGMNTEAFF
TRBJ1-2 TRBV13 . . TGTGCCAGCAGCTTAGGCCTGGCAGGGGATGGCTACACCTTC CASSLGLAGDGYTF
TRBJ2-5 TRBV4-2 . TRBD2 TGTGCCAGCAGCCAAGAGGGGTCGGGGGGGCTGGCGGAGACCCAGTACTTC CASSQEGSGGLAETQYF
TRBJ2-7 TRBV19 . . TGTGCCAGTAGTATCGGCGGGGGCACCTACGAGCAGTACTTC CASSIGGGTYEQYF
TRBJ1-2 TRBV2 . TRBD1 TGTGCCAGCAAGGGACAGGGCTACCCTAACTATGGCTACACCTTC CASKGQGYPNYGYTF
TRBJ1-2 TRBV4-3 . . TGCGCCAGCAGCGGGGGGGGCTCGGTCTATGGCTACACCTTC CASSGGGSVYGYTF
TRBJ1-2 TRBV5-1 . . TGCGCCAGCAGCTTGGCTCCGAGTAACTATGGCTACACCTTC CASSLAPSNYGYTF
TRBJ2-7 TRBV9 . TRBD1 TGTGCCAGCGGCGTAGCAGACAGGGGGGTCTACGAGCAGTACTTC CASGVADRGVYEQYF
TRBJ2-3 TRBV15 . . TGTGCCACCGCGGGGGCCGAAGATACGCAGTATTTT CATAGAEDTQYF
TRBJ2-3 TRBV19 . . TGTGCCAGTAGTATAGTCGGGGGACAGACAGATACGCAGTATTTT CASSIVGGQTDTQYF
TRBJ2-2 TRBV21-1 . . TGTGCCAGCAGCACCGGACTAGCGGTCGGCCCCGGGGAGCTGTTTTTT CASSTGLAVGPGELFF
TRBJ1-5 TRBV6-1 . TRBD1 TGTGCCAGCAGGACTACAGGGGTCCAGCCCCAGCATTTT CASRTTGVQPQHF
TRBJ2-7 TRBV18 once . TGTGCCAGCTCACCACGTGAGGGTTCCCACGAGCAGTACTTC CASSPREGSHEQYF
TRBJ1-5 TRBV6-6 . TRBD1 TGTGCCAGCGACCAGGGGGGAAATCAGCCCCAGCATTTT CASDQGGNQPQHF
TRBJ1-5 TRBV27 . . TGTGCCAGCAGTTTTAAGGGGGATGGTCAGCCCCAGCATTTT CASSFKGDGQPQHF
TRBJ2-1 TRBV27 . . TGTGCCAGCAGTCTCCAGGACAGCTTTCTTGATGAGCAGTTCTTC CASSLQDSFLDEQFF
TRBJ2-3 TRBV29-1 . . TGCAGCGTTGGCGAGGATACGCAGTATTTT CSVGEDTQYF
TRBJ1-1 TRBV5-6 few . TGTGCCAGCAGAAATCAGGGGTTAAATTATAACCTCCCTGAAGCTTTCTTT CASRNQGLNYNLPEAFF
TRBJ1-1 TRBV7-9 . . TGTGCCAGCCTCTTGGACTTGAACACTGAAGCTTTCTTT CASLLDLNTEAFF
TRBJ2-7 TRBV9 once . TGTGCCAGCAGCGCCCCCGAGACAGAACCTAAGCAGTACTTC CASSAPETEPKQYF
TRBJ1-2 TRBV19 . . TGTGCCAGTAGTATAACAGGGTACAACTCCTATGGCTACACCTTC CASSITGYNSYGYTF
TRBJ1-2 TRBV6-6 . TRBD1 TGTGCCAGCAGTTACGTACAGGGGGCGAGCTATGGCTACACCTTC CASSYVQGASYGYTF
TRBJ1-3 TRBV30 once . TGTGCCTGGGGACACCGGGCCGGAAACACCATATATTTT CAWGHRAGNTIYF
TRBJ1-3 TRBV7-7 . . TGTGCTAGCAGCACGGGGGGTCCTAGCTCTGGAAACACCATATATTTT CASSTGGPSSGNTIYF
TRBJ2-7 TRBV9 . TRBD2 TGTGCCAGCAGCGTAGGACCGTCTAGCGGGGCCTACGAGCAGTACTTC CASSVGPSSGAYEQYF